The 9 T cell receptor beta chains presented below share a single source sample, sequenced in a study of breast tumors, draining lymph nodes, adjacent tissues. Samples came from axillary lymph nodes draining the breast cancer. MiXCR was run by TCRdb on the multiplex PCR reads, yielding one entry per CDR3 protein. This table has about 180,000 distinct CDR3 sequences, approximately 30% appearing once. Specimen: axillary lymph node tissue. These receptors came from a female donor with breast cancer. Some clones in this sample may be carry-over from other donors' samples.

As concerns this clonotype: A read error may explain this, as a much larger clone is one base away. CDR3 DNA: TGTGCCAGCTGGGGTTCCTACGAGCAGTGCTTC. Its protein product is CASWGSYEQCF. The rearrangement joins TRBV30 to TRBJ2-7, with D unclear. Per germline, CDR1 GTSNPN and CDR2 SVGIG (reference sequence). The CDR3 totals 11 residues.

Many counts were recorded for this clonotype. This chain's CDR3 is CASSYSGGVSSYEQYF. CDR3 bases: TGTGCCAGCAGCTATAGCGGGGGTGTAAGCTCCTACGAGCAGTACTTC. The chain employs TRBV7-2 and TRBJ2-7, with 9 bases identical to TRBD2. This CDR3 has 16 amino acids. V lost 4 bases to trimming and J lost 0 bases; unmatched junction nucleotides: 7. The germline V gene encodes CDR1 SGHTA and CDR2 FQGNSA.

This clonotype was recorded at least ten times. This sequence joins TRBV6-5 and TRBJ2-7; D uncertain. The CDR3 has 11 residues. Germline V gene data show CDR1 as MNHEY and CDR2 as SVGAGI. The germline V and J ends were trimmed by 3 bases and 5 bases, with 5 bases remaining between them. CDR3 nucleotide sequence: TGTGCCAGCAGTTATGGGGACGAGCAGTACTTC. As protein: CASSYGDEQYF.

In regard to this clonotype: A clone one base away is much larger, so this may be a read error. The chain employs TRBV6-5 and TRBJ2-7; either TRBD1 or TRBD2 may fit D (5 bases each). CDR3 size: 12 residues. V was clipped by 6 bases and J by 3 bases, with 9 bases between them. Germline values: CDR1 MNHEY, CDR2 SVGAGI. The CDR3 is CASRRDGYEQYF. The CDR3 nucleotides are TGTGCCAGCAGACGGGACGGCTACGAGCAGTACTTC.

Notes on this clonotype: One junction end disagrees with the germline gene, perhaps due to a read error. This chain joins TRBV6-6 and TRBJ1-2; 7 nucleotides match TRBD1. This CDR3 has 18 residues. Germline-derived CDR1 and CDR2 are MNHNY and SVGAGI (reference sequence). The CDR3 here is CAISLGGPQSAGRRGYTF. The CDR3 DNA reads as TGTGCCATCAGTTTAGGGGGCCCCCAGTCGGCAGGCAGACGGGGCTACACCTTC.

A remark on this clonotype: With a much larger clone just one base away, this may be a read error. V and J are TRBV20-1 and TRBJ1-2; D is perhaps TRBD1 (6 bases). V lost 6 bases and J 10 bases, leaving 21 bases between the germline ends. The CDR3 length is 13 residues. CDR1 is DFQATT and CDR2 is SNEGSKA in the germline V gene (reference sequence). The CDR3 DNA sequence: TGCAGTGCCAAACAGGGTTTTGCTCATGCCTACACCTTC. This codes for CSAKQGFAHAYTF.

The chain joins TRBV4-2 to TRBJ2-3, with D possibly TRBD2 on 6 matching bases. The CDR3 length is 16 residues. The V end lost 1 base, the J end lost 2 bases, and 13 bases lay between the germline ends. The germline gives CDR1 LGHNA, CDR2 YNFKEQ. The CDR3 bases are TGTGCCAGCAGCCAAGTCGGAGCGGGTGACACAGATACGCAGTATTTT. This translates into CASSQVGAGDTDTQYF.

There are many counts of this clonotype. CDR3 amino acids: CASINARQGTDTQYF. CDR3 bases: TGTGCCAGCATAAACGCCAGGCAGGGAACAGATACGCAGTATTTT. The chain links TRBV12-3 or TRBV12-4 to TRBJ2-3; maybe TRBD1 (5 bases). Trimming left V 7 bases short and J 3 bases short, with 17 bases between. CDR3 length: 15 residues.

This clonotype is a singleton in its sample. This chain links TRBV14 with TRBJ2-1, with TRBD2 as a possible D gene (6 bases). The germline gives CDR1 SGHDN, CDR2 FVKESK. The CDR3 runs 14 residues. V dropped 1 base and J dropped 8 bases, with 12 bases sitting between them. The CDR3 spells CASSQVGGVDEQFF. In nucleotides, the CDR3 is TGTGCCAGCAGCCAAGTTGGCGGGGTCGATGAGCAGTTCTTC.